This entry lists 23 T cell receptor beta chains sequenced from one sample in a study of regulatory T cells in long-lasting Graves disease. Time point denoted: newly diagnosed GD, antithyroid drugs for less than 3 months. TCR sequences were obtained from RNA taken from PBMCs. In building TCR beta libraries, iRepertoire HTBI primers were used together with Arm-PCR of CDR3 regions. TCRdb called the multiplex PCR reads again in MiXCR, with one record for every CDR3 protein. The data show around 250,000 distinct CDR3 sequences, roughly 21% seen once. The specimen was peripheral blood mononuclear cells (PBMCs), collected at new diagnosis, from a patient treated with antithyroid drugs. The receptors were gathered from a female donor with Graves disease.

Ten or more counts support this clonotype. This chain links TRBV28 with TRBJ1-5; D unresolved. CDR3 length: 15 amino acids. Germline values: CDR1 MDHEN, CDR2 SYDVKM. With 8 bases removed from V and 3 bases from J, the gap between germline ends came to 17 bases. CDR3 in amino acids: CASLPTLGNNQPQHF. Written as DNA, the CDR3 is TGTGCCAGCCTACCCACGCTCGGTAACAATCAGCCCCAGCATTTT.

This clonotype was observed many times. This chain connects TRBV7-9 to TRBJ2-7; no reliable D call. Trimming removed 0 bases from V and 0 bases from J, with 9 bases in between. Germline V CDR1 and CDR2: SEHNR, FQNEAQ (reference sequence). This CDR3 region has 15 residues. CDR3 DNA sequence: TGTGCCAGCAGCTTAGCTGGCAGGAGCTCCTACGAGCAGTACTTC. It yields the protein CASSLAGRSSYEQYF.

This chain connects TRBV6-2 or TRBV6-3 to TRBJ2-5; D gene ambiguous. The V end lost 11 bases, the J end lost 5 bases, and 12 bases lay between the germline ends. CDR1 and CDR2 (germline): MNHEY, SVGEGT. CDR3 length equals 11 residues. This chain's CDR3 is CASKLGETQYF. CDR3 in DNA: TGTGCCTCCAAATTGGGGGAGACCCAGTACTTC.

A remark on this clonotype: This likely stems from a read error, as it lies one base from a far larger clone. This chain uses TRBV20-1 with TRBJ2-7, with D hard to call. Deletions cut 0 bases from V and 7 bases from J, with 13 bases between. This CDR3 contains 13 residues. Per the germline V gene, CDR1 is DFQATT and CDR2 is SNEGSKA (reference sequence). The CDR3 nucleotides read TGCAGTGCTAGAGACCGCCGGACGGTTGAGCAGTACTTC. Translation gives CSARDRRTVEQYF.

This clonotype came up many times. The chain joins TRBV27 to TRBJ2-3; tentatively, D is TRBD2 (5 bases). The CDR3 has 14 residues. Germline V gene sequence: CDR1 MNHEY, CDR2 SMNVEV (reference sequence). Between the trimmed V and J ends, which lost 6 bases and 0 bases, there was a span of 10 bases. The CDR3 reads CASRRVASTDTQYF. The CDR3 DNA reads TGTGCCAGCAGGCGGGTAGCTAGCACAGATACGCAGTATTTT.

This clonotype appeared many times. The chain joins TRBV5-5 to TRBJ2-1; a weak D match, TRBD2 (6 bases). CDR3 length equals 13 residues. V gave up 0 bases and J gave up 10 bases, with 11 bases separating them. Germline assignment: CDR1 SGHKS and CDR2 YYEKEE (reference sequence). CDR3 nucleotide sequence: TGTGCCAGCAGCTTGGGTGGGACTTCAGAGCAGTTCTTC. It yields the protein CASSLGGTSEQFF.

The chain has TRBV27 and TRBJ2-7, with 8 bases aligning to TRBD2. The junction had 5 bases not matched to a gene; V was cut back by 4 bases and J by 6 bases. The germline CDR1 and CDR2 sequences are MNHEY and SMNVEV (reference sequence). The CDR3 is 13 amino acids. CDR3: CASSSRTSSEQYF. Written as DNA, the CDR3 is TGTGCCAGCAGTTCTCGGACTAGCTCCGAGCAGTACTTC.

In its sample, this clonotype was seen many times. The chain combines TRBV10-1 with TRBJ2-5; D is uncertain. The length of the CDR3 is 13 residues. The germline CDR1 and CDR2 sequences are WNHNN and SYGVQD (reference sequence). V was cut by 5 bases and J by 2 bases, with 9 bases left in between. The CDR3 region is CASSSGTQETQYF. For the CDR3, the DNA is TGCGCCAGCAGTTCAGGAACTCAAGAGACCCAGTACTTC.

V gene TRBV20-1 combines with J gene TRBJ2-7; TRBD2 might be the D (7 bases). V shed 6 bases and J shed 6 bases, with 21 bases lying between them. The CDR3 covers 14 residues. CDR1 is DFQATT and CDR2 is SNEGSKA in the germline V gene (reference sequence). The CDR3 bases are TGCAGTGCGGAGGGGGGGGCCTTCGTAGGCGAGCAGTACTTC. It is translated as CSAEGGAFVGEQYF.

Comments on this clonotype: A far larger clone lies a single base away; this is likely a read error. The V call is TRBV13, the J call TRBJ2-7, with D unclear. CDR1 is PRHDT and CDR2 is FYEKMQ in the germline V gene (reference sequence). CDR3 length equals 12 residues. V was trimmed by 1 base and J by 7 bases, leaving 8 bases between them. The CDR3 bases are TGTGCCAGCAGCTTAGTTGTCGGGGAGCAGTACTTC. Amino acids: CASSLVVGEQYF.

This clonotype was observed at least ten times. J is TRBJ1-5 and V is TRBV28; 7 nucleotides line up with TRBD1. V lost 8 bases, J lost 3 bases, and 10 bases stayed unmatched. CDR1 and CDR2 (germline): MDHEN, SYDVKM. The CDR3 loop spans 15 amino acids. CDR3 sequence reads: CASGVWDSNNQPQHF. DNA for the CDR3: TGTGCCAGCGGTGTCTGGGACAGCAACAATCAGCCCCAGCATTTT.

There are many counts of this clonotype. The chain couples TRBV12-3 or TRBV12-4 to TRBJ1-1, with a possible D match to TRBD1 (6 bases). The V and J ends lost 3 bases and 10 bases respectively, with 15 bases between them. This CDR3 is built from 13 residues. CDR3 in amino acids: CASSFLGADGAFF. The CDR3 coding sequence is TGTGCCAGCAGTTTTTTGGGGGCTGATGGAGCTTTCTTT.

This clonotype was seen at least ten times. The chain uses TRBV11-3 and TRBJ2-7; tentative D call: TRBD2 (5 bases). The CDR3 runs to 14 residues. Germline V gives CDR1 SGHNT, CDR2 YENEEA. With 0 bases removed from V and 7 bases from J, the gap between germline ends came to 13 bases. The CDR3, as DNA: TGTGCCAGCAGCTTAGATCTGAGGGCGCGAGAGCAGTACTTC. Residues: CASSLDLRAREQYF.

This clonotype was counted many times. The chain recombines TRBV4-1 with TRBJ1-2; possible D gene TRBD1, 5 bases. The V gene's germline CDR1 is MGHRA and CDR2 YSYEKL. The V end was cut by 1 base, the J end by 2 bases, with 8 bases between. The CDR3 loop spans 14 amino acids. CDR3 DNA sequence: TGCGCCAGCAGCCAAGTGGCAGGGAACTATGGCTACACCTTC. It codes for CASSQVAGNYGYTF.

This clonotype appeared many times. This chain uses TRBV18 with TRBJ1-5, with unresolved D. Trimming left V 5 bases short and J 11 bases short, with 13 bases between. The CDR3 runs to 12 residues. Germline V gives CDR1 KGHSH, CDR2 LQKENI. CDR3 DNA: TGTGCCAGCTCAGCATCCCCTGGGGCCCAGCATTTT. Its protein product is CASSASPGAQHF.

A note on this clonotype: One end of the junction is discordant with germline, which a read error may explain. V gene TRBV7-6 combines with J gene TRBJ2-1; 8 bases align to TRBD2. The J call is in doubt because the DNA end fits TRBJ2-5 better. This CDR3 comprises 17 residues. Germline values: CDR1 SGHVS, CDR2 FNYEAQ. CDR3 in amino acids: CASSLVLSLAGQGTQYF. The CDR3 coding sequence is TGTGCCAGCAGCTTAGTGTTATCGCTAGCGGGTCAAGGGACCCAGTACTTC.

The chain has TRBV20-1 and TRBJ1-3; unclear D gene. Germline V gives CDR1 DFQATT, CDR2 SNEGSKA (reference sequence). The CDR3 spans 10 residues. The V end lost 7 bases, the J end lost 2 bases, and 3 bases lay between the germline ends. CDR3 in amino acids: CSEPGNTIYF. CDR3 nucleotide sequence: TGCAGTGAGCCTGGAAACACCATATATTTT.

This clonotype has only a few counts. V is TRBV10-1 and J is TRBJ2-1, with D tentatively TRBD2 (6 bases). V lost 3 bases, J lost 12 bases, and 12 bases lay in between. CDR1 and CDR2 from the germline V gene are WNHNN and SYGVQD (reference sequence). This CDR3 is built from 12 residues. The CDR3 here is CASSDWTKGQFF. In DNA form, the CDR3 reads TGCGCCAGCAGTGACTGGACTAAAGGGCAGTTCTTC.

This clonotype was observed at least ten times. The V and J genes are TRBV5-1 and TRBJ1-1; no definite D call. CDR3 length equals 13 residues. The germline V gene encodes CDR1 SGHRS and CDR2 YFSETQ. V dropped 0 bases and J dropped 1 base, with 4 bases sitting between them. The CDR3 DNA sequence: TGCGCCAGCAGCTTGGGGGAGAACACTGAAGCTTTCTTT. Encoded protein: CASSLGENTEAFF.

The chain employs TRBV9 and TRBJ2-1; D unclear. The V end lost 2 bases, the J end lost 5 bases, and 11 bases lay between the germline ends. The CDR3 is made up of 14 amino acids. Germline V gives CDR1 SGDLS, CDR2 YYNGEE. Here the CDR3 reads CASSVVDVNNEQFF. The CDR3 region has the DNA TGTGCCAGCAGCGTGGTAGACGTGAACAATGAGCAGTTCTTC.

This clonotype has more than one count but fewer than ten. The chain uses TRBV5-4 and TRBJ1-2; unclear D gene. Deletions cut 3 bases from V and 4 bases from J, with 19 bases between. This CDR3 spans 16 amino acids. Looked up from germline, CDR1 is SGHNT and CDR2 is YYREEE (reference sequence). The CDR3 here is CASSSQAKTGSYGYTF. CDR3 nucleotide sequence: TGTGCCAGCAGCTCCCAAGCAAAAACGGGTAGCTATGGCTACACCTTC.

CDR3 sequence reads: CASSLTGQGLYYGYTF. In nucleotides, the CDR3 is TGTGCCAGCAGCCTGACGGGACAGGGCCTATACTATGGCTACACCTTC. The rearrangement joins TRBV5-6 to TRBJ1-2, with 9 nucleotides matching TRBD1. Trimming took 4 bases from V and 3 from J; bases not matched to a gene: 10. The V gene's germline CDR1 is SGHDT and CDR2 YYEEEE. CDR3 size: 16 residues.

This clonotype was observed at least ten times. The chain employs TRBV28 and TRBJ2-1, with 9 positions matching TRBD1. The junction had 9 bases not matched to a gene; V was cut back by 6 bases and J by 6 bases. CDR1 and CDR2 from the germline V gene are MDHEN and SYDVKM. The CDR3 totals 15 residues. This chain's CDR3 is CASSSDRGNSNEQFF. The CDR3 coding sequence is TGTGCCAGCAGCTCGGACAGGGGCAATTCCAATGAGCAGTTCTTC. The whole variable domain, filled in from reference TRBV28 and TRBJ2-1, reads DVKVTQSSRYLVKRTGEKVFLECVQDMDHENMFWYRQDPGLGLRLIYFSYDVKMKEKGDIPEGYSVSREKKERFSLILESASTNQTSMYLCASSSDRGNSNEQFFGPGTRLTVL.